Shown below are 13 T cell receptor beta chains from a single sample sequenced in a study of beta chain features in type 1 diabetes. Of the isolated RNA, all was reverse transcribed, and so the sequenced material was expressed TCRB transcripts. Profiled with immunoSEQ multiplex PCR; TCRdb holds only in-frame clones, not every one. The table lists more than 350,000 clones, about an eighth of them singletons. Sequenced input: naive CD4+ T cells from blood. Every receptor here comes from a woman aged 18 to 35 in good health.

This clone was observed a handful of times. The genes are TRBV2 and TRBJ2-3; no clear D gene. CDR1 is SNHLY, CDR2 FYNNEI, per germline. The CDR3 runs to 14 residues. V shed 2 bases and J shed 3 bases, with 9 bases lying between them. The CDR3 spells CASSEIQYTDTQYF. CDR3 nucleotides: TGTGCCAGCAGTGAAATCCAGTATACAGATACGCAGTATTTT.

Worth noting for this clone: The same CDR3 is also encoded by other DNA sequences in this sample. V usage is TRBV7-9 and J usage is TRBJ1-1; D gene uncertain. This CDR3 is 14 amino acids long. V was shortened by 3 bases and J by 0 bases, with 8 bases between the two germline ends. Germline CDR1 reads SEHNR; CDR2 reads FQNEAQ (reference sequence). The CDR3 DNA reads as TGTGCCAGCAGCTTTCGGGCCTTGAACACTGAAGCTTTCTTT. Translating gives CASSFRALNTEAFF.

CDR3 loop: CASSQNRGGIYEQFF. The CDR3 coding sequence is TGTGCCAGCAGTCAGAACAGGGGGGGTATTTATGAGCAGTTCTTC. The rearrangement uses TRBV28 and TRBJ2-1; perhaps TRBD1 as D (8 bases). The CDR3 totals 15 residues. CDR1 is MDHEN, CDR2 SYDVKM, per germline. V gave up 5 bases and J gave up 8 bases, with 19 bases separating them.

In this sample, this clone turned up a few times. The rearrangement joins TRBV5-1 to TRBJ2-1, with 7 bases aligning to TRBD2. This CDR3 region has 17 residues. Losses at the gene ends were 0 bases for V and 6 bases for J; bases not matched to a gene: 12. Germline-derived CDR1 and CDR2 are SGHRS and YFSETQ. CDR3 nucleotide sequence: TGCGCCAGCAGCTTGGGACAACTAGCGACGGAACTCAATGAGCAGTTCTTC. Translation: CASSLGQLATELNEQFF.

The gene calls are TRBV7-2 and TRBJ2-7, with D possibly matching TRBD2 (6 bases). Germline assignment: CDR1 SGHTA and CDR2 FQGNSA. This CDR3 is built from 14 residues. Trimming removed 2 bases from V and 2 bases from J, with 10 bases in between. CDR3 in amino acids: CASSLNPGAYEQYV. The CDR3 DNA reads as TGTGCCAGCAGCTTAAATCCGGGGGCCTACGAGCAGTACGTC.

The CDR3 nucleotides read TGTGCCAGCAGCGTAGGCGGCAGAGACCAAGAGACCCAGTACTTC. It translates to CASSVGGRDQETQYF. The chain is built from TRBV9 and TRBJ2-5; D unresolved. Between the trimmed V and J ends, which lost 0 bases and 0 bases, there was a span of 9 bases. CDR1 is SGDLS, CDR2 YYNGEE, per germline. The CDR3 spans 15 residues.

This clone showed up just a few times. The V call is TRBV6-5, the J call TRBJ2-4; 9 bases are a match to TRBD1. J gave up 6 bases and V 6 bases, and 9 bases lay outside the gene matches. The CDR3 runs to 15 residues. The V gene's germline CDR1 is MNHEY and CDR2 SVGAGI. CDR3 DNA: TGTGCCAGCAGCCGAAACAGGGGGCCTGGAAACATTCAGTACTTC. Its translation: CASSRNRGPGNIQYF.

The chain joins TRBV9 to TRBJ1-6; 8 bases are a match to TRBD1. CDR3 length: 15 amino acids. V lost 4 bases, J lost 10 bases, and 10 bases stayed unmatched. Germline lookup yields CDR1 SGDLS and CDR2 YYNGEE. In nucleotides, the CDR3 is TGTGCCAGCAGCCCGCGGACAGGGATCTTCTCACCCCTCCACTTT. It codes for CASSPRTGIFSPLHF.

This clone appeared a few times. The genes are TRBV6-6 and TRBJ2-1, with D perhaps TRBD1 (6 bases). The V gene lost 6 bases and the J gene lost 4 bases, with 16 bases spanning the gap. CDR1 is MNHNY, CDR2 SVGAGI, per germline (reference sequence). The CDR3 consists of 15 residues. DNA for the CDR3: TGTGCCAGCAGGGCCGGGACAAAAAGTTACAATGAGCAGTTCTTC. It is translated as CASRAGTKSYNEQFF.

Details on this clone: Other DNA sequences in this specimen translate into the identical CDR3. The V gene is TRBV6-1, the J gene TRBJ2-7, with D unresolved. The CDR3 consists of 12 residues. Germline CDR1 and CDR2: MNHNS and SASEGT. Trimming left V 5 bases short and J 0 bases short, with 5 bases between. The CDR3 spells CASSPSSYEQYV. CDR3 nucleotide sequence: TGTGCCAGCAGTCCGAGCTCCTACGAGCAGTACGTC.

The sample holds a few counts of this clone. CDR3 bases: TGTGCCAGCATTAGAATGGCCCAAGGTCATGAGCAGTTCTTC. As protein: CASIRMAQGHEQFF. This rearrangement joins TRBV6-1 to TRBJ2-1; D is unresolved. The CDR3 extends over 14 amino acids. Germline V gives CDR1 MNHNS, CDR2 SASEGT. V lost 7 bases and J 8 bases, leaving 18 bases between the germline ends.

The chain is built from TRBV5-6 and TRBJ2-1, with 7 positions matching TRBD1. Trimming cost V 9 bases and J 7 bases; bases outside gene matches: 16. Germline V gives CDR1 SGHDT, CDR2 YYEEEE. The CDR3 is made up of 15 amino acids. CDR3 amino acids: CATRRIAGGVNEQFF. The DNA for the CDR3 is TGTGCCACTCGACGGATTGCAGGGGGAGTGAATGAGCAGTTCTTC.

In this sample, this clone turned up a few times. The chain employs TRBV7-9 and TRBJ2-7; maybe TRBD1 (5 bases). Trimming took 3 bases from V and 5 from J, leaving 11 bases between them. CDR3 length: 13 residues. Per the germline V gene, CDR1 is SEHNR and CDR2 is FQNEAQ (reference sequence). Here the CDR3 reads CASSFSVRDEQYF. The CDR3 DNA reads TGTGCCAGCAGCTTTAGTGTCAGGGACGAGCAGTACTTC.